These 7 T cell receptor beta chains came from one sample sequenced in a study of blood T cell repertoires in COVID-19 (dated by TCRdb to the early 2020s). The method behind the library was the immunoSEQ multiplex PCR assay. The immuneACCESS repertoire file appears here via TCRdb, limited to in-frame rearrangements. These files lack a portion of the clones; in checked studies, under half of the deficit traces to unresolved V genes, and the cause of the others is not known. The sample yields hundreds of thousands of clones; around 87% were counted once. About 2% of the sample is held by the ten biggest clonotypes. The specimen was peripheral blood. All receptors derive from a woman aged 55-69 years with COVID-19, enrolled during active disease.

The gene calls are TRBV9 and TRBJ2-5; TRBD1 aligns across 11 bases. The V and J ends lost 0 bases and 2 bases, in that order; junction bases with no gene match: 9. The V gene's germline CDR1 is SGDLS and CDR2 YYNGEE. There are 18 residues in the CDR3. The CDR3 DNA is TGTGCCAGCAGCGTAGCCCTAGGGACAGGGGGTGGACAAGAGACCCAGTACTTC. As protein: CASSVALGTGGGQETQYF.

V and J are TRBV2 and TRBJ1-2, with TRBD1 matching over 8 bases. CDR3 length: 16 residues. V gave up 2 bases and J gave up 7 bases; unmatched junction bases: 12. Germline CDR1 is SNHLY and CDR2 is FYNNEI. The CDR3 spells CASSEIGQGPRRGYTF. CDR3 coding DNA: TGTGCCAGCAGTGAAATCGGACAGGGCCCGCGTCGTGGCTACACCTTC.

The chain uses TRBV5-4 and TRBJ2-7; perhaps TRBD2 as D (6 bases). V lost 2 bases and J lost 5, with 20 bases in between. Germline V gene data show CDR1 as SGHNT and CDR2 as YYREEE (reference sequence). The CDR3 contains 16 residues. CDR3 sequence: CASSLGFWGVRDEQYF. CDR3 in DNA: TGTGCCAGCAGCTTAGGATTTTGGGGGGTAAGGGACGAGCAGTACTTC.

The V and J genes are TRBV5-1 and TRBJ2-7; D might be TRBD1 (5 bases). With 0 bases removed from V and 2 bases from J, the gap between germline ends came to 9 bases. CDR1 and CDR2 (germline): SGHRS, YFSETQ. The CDR3 sequence is 14 residues long. CDR3 DNA: TGCGCCAGCAGCTTGGTACAGGACGCCTACGAGCAGTACTTC. Its translation: CASSLVQDAYEQYF. Using reference TRBV5-1 and TRBJ2-7 for the parts outside the CDR3, the full variable domain is KAGVTQTPRYLIKTRGQQVTLSCSPISGHRSVSWYQQTPGQGLQFLFEYFSETQRNKGNFPGRFSGRQFSNSRSEMNVSTLELGDSALYLCASSLVQDAYEQYFGPGTRLTVT.

This clone was recorded only once. The chain links TRBV19 to TRBJ1-2; D is uncertain. The CDR3 totals 13 residues. The V gene's germline CDR1 is LNHDA and CDR2 SQIVND (reference sequence). The ends were cut back, 3 bases at V and 4 bases at J, with 9 bases in the middle. CDR3 loop: CASSILGVYGYTF. The DNA for the CDR3 is TGTGCCAGTAGTATTTTGGGAGTCTATGGCTACACCTTC.

This clone was seen once. The V call is TRBV6-2 or TRBV6-3, the J call TRBJ2-7, with TRBD1 matching 7 bases. The CDR3 has 15 amino acids. V dropped 5 bases and J dropped 3; count of bases not matched to a gene: 10. Germline CDR1 and CDR2: MNHEY and SVGEGT. In DNA, the CDR3 is TGTGCCAGCAGTAAACCCGGGACAGCATTCTACGAGCAGTACTTC. This gives the protein CASSKPGTAFYEQYF.

This chain joins TRBV11-2 and TRBJ1-2, with 7 bases matching TRBD1. Trimming took 2 bases from V and 6 from J; bases not matched to a gene: 9. Germline lookup yields CDR1 SGHAT and CDR2 FQNNGV. CDR3 size: 15 residues. The CDR3 reads CASSLLLGRGDGYTF. The CDR3 bases are TGTGCCAGCAGCTTACTGCTCGGCAGGGGGGATGGCTACACCTTC.